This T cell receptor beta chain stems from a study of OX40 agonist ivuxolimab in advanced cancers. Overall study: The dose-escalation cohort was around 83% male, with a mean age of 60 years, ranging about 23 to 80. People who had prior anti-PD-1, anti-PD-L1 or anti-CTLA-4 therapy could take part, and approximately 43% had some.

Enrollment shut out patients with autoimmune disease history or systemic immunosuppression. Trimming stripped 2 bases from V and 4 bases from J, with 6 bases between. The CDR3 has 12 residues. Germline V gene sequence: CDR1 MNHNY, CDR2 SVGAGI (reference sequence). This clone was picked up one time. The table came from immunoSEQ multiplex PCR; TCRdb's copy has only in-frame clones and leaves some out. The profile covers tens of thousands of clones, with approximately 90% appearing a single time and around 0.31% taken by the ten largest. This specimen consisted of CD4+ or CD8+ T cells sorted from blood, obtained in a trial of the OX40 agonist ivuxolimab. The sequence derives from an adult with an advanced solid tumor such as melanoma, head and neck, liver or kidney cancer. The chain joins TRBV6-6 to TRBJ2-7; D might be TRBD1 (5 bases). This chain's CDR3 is CASSYDRYEQYF. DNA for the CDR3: TGTGCCAGCAGTTACGACAGATACGAGCAGTACTTC.